This TCR beta chain was observed in a study of regulatory T cells in long-lasting Graves disease. This clonotype was observed many times. The antigen is undetermined. Study observations and caveats: Patients with persistent Graves' had lower TCR diversity than newly diagnosed patients. Among samples with persistent disease, TRBV28, TRBJ1-2 and TRBJ2-5 were favored.

Libraries of TCR beta came from iRepertoire HTBI primers plus Arm-PCR of CDR3 regions. TCRdb used MiXCR to reprocess the multiplex PCR reads, holding one entry per CDR3 protein. The sample consists of a few hundred thousand distinct CDR3 sequences, around 23% of them appearing once. Time point described: persistent/refractory GD, antithyroid drugs over 5 years with positive TRAb. There was RNA extracted from PBMCs, and the TCR library was made from it. As collected, the peripheral blood samples measured 7.5 to 10 milliliters each and went into EDTA tubes. This CDR3 spans 15 amino acids. The germline V and J ends were trimmed by 0 bases and 0 bases, with 6 bases remaining between them. The germline CDR1 and CDR2 sequences are SNHLY and FYNNEI.

The V gene is TRBV2, the J gene TRBJ1-5; no firm D call. This sequence was found in a middle-aged woman with Graves disease. Source: peripheral blood mononuclear cells (PBMCs), taken when the disease was refractory, from a patient treated with antithyroid drugs. CDR3 DNA: TGTGCCAGCAGTGAAGCAAGGGTTAGCAATCAGCCCCAGCATTTT. The encoded protein is CASSEARVSNQPQHF.